Below are 32 T cell receptor beta chains sequenced from a single sample in a study of cytomegalovirus exposure and HLA in healthy donors. Both 60 Vbeta primers and 13 Jbeta primers went into the PCR. TCRdb keeps only in-frame clones here, not all; method: immunoSEQ multiplex PCR. This sample has roughly 150,000 clones, with roughly 80% found just once. The specimen sequenced was PBMCs. The receptor set was obtained from a woman in her thirties or forties in good health and CMV-seropositive.

J is TRBJ1-5 and V is TRBV2; TRBD1 matches 7 bases. This CDR3 has 16 residues. The V gene end was trimmed by 4 bases and the J gene end by 6 bases; junction bases not matched to a gene: 12. Germline-derived CDR1 and CDR2 are SNHLY and FYNNEI. The CDR3 coding sequence is TGTGCCAGCAGTGCTTTCTTATCAGGGGGAAGTCAGCCCCAGCATTTT. Translation gives CASSAFLSGGSQPQHF.

This clone has only one observation. Other DNA variants within this sample encode the same CDR3. The V call is TRBV5-4, the J call TRBJ1-5; D is unclear. The CDR3 sequence is 15 residues long. CDR1 is SGHNT and CDR2 is YYREEE in the germline V gene (reference sequence). V lost 4 bases to trimming and J lost 0 bases, with 11 bases between them. CDR3 DNA: TGTGCCAGCAGCCTGGATCCAGTTAGCAATCAGCCCCAGCATTTT. It codes for CASSLDPVSNQPQHF.

This clone came up a few times. The V and J genes are TRBV18 and TRBJ1-1; D unclear. Germline assignment: CDR1 KGHSH and CDR2 LQKENI. Trimming pared 6 bases from V and 2 bases from J, leaving 4 bases between. The CDR3 is made up of 11 amino acids. CDR3 residues: CASSQNTEAFF. The CDR3 coding sequence is TGTGCCAGCTCTCAAAACACTGAAGCTTTCTTT.

The chain is built from TRBV23-1 and TRBJ2-7; D is unclear. TRBV23-1 is given ORF status, its function remaining uncertain. Trimming pared 2 bases from V and 3 bases from J, leaving 23 bases between. The CDR3 extends over 18 amino acids. In nucleotides, the CDR3 is TGCGCCAGCAGTCAAGAGGTCCCCACAACCCCCCTCGTCTACGAGCAGTACTTC. Encoded protein: CASSQEVPTTPLVYEQYF.

This clone was seen a single time. The genes are TRBV28 and TRBJ2-5, with 10 bases fitting TRBD1. V trimming: 5 bases; J trimming: 4 bases; junction bases outside the gene matches: 13. Per the germline V gene, CDR1 is MDHEN and CDR2 is SYDVKM. The length of the CDR3 is 17 residues. The CDR3 spells CASSPHLGQGDVETQYF. Written as DNA, the CDR3 is TGTGCCAGCAGTCCTCACCTCGGACAGGGGGATGTAGAGACCCAGTACTTC.

J is TRBJ2-2 and V is TRBV4-3, with D maybe TRBD1 (6 bases). Germline values: CDR1 LGHNA, CDR2 YSLEER. V gave up 8 bases and J gave up 0 bases, with 10 bases separating them. The CDR3 has 14 amino acids. The CDR3 region is CASRQVANTGELFF. CDR3 in DNA: TGCGCCAGCCGACAGGTCGCGAACACCGGGGAGCTGTTTTTT.

The chain joins TRBV12-5 to TRBJ2-1; 14 nucleotides line up with TRBD2. From germline, CDR1 is LGHNT and CDR2 FRNRAP. This CDR3 spans 16 amino acids. Trimming cost V 6 bases and J 10 bases; bases outside gene matches: 11. The CDR3 DNA is TGTGCTAGTGGCGACGGGACTAGCGGGAGAGAATGGGAGCAGTTCTTC. Protein sequence: CASGDGTSGREWEQFF.

This clone was recorded a few times. V is TRBV28 and J is TRBJ1-3, with D unclear. This CDR3 has 14 amino acids. Deletions cut 7 bases from V and 5 bases from J, with 15 bases between. The V gene's germline CDR1 is MDHEN and CDR2 SYDVKM. This CDR3 reads CASTRMGTRNTIYF. As DNA, the CDR3 is TGTGCCAGCACCCGAATGGGCACCAGAAACACCATATATTTT.

The V and J genes are TRBV4-2 and TRBJ2-7, with 11 bases aligning to TRBD2. Germline trimming cut 0 bases from V and 0 bases from J; bases unmatched to any gene: 13. This CDR3 is built from 20 residues. Germline V gives CDR1 LGHNA, CDR2 YNFKEQ. The CDR3 loop reads CASSQDSGLAGGYSSYEQYF. CDR3 sequence (DNA): TGTGCCAGCAGCCAAGATTCCGGCCTAGCGGGGGGCTATAGCTCCTACGAGCAGTACTTC.

V is TRBV30 and J is TRBJ1-2; no firm D call. There are 12 residues in the CDR3. Germline CDR1 is GTSNPN and CDR2 is SVGIG (reference sequence). Deletions cut 0 bases from V and 6 bases from J, with 8 bases between. CDR3 loop: CAWSVSGNGYTF. The CDR3 DNA reads TGTGCCTGGAGTGTTTCGGGAAATGGCTACACCTTC.

This chain links TRBV7-3 with TRBJ2-1; perhaps TRBD2 as D (5 bases). V lost 2 bases and J lost 8, with 13 bases in between. The CDR3 contains 14 residues. Per the germline V gene, CDR1 is SGHTA and CDR2 is FQGTGA. The CDR3 region has the DNA TGTGCCAGCAGCTTATCTGGGGTCGGGGATGAGCAGTTCTTC. Encoded protein: CASSLSGVGDEQFF.

The chain has TRBV28 and TRBJ1-5; TRBD1 matches 9 bases. Germline V CDR1 and CDR2: MDHEN, SYDVKM. This CDR3 is 18 amino acids long. The junction had 12 bases not matched to a gene; V was cut back by 4 bases and J by 2 bases. The CDR3 is CASSSGYGTGRGNQPQHF. In DNA form, the CDR3 reads TGTGCCAGCAGTTCCGGATATGGGACAGGGCGAGGCAATCAGCCCCAGCATTTT.

This clone was counted between two and nine times. The V call is TRBV7-2, the J call TRBJ2-7, with 9 bases identical to TRBD2. Germline loops: CDR1 SGHTA, CDR2 FQGNSA. This CDR3 has 16 residues. The J segment lost 0 bases and the V segment lost 5 bases, leaving 8 bases of the junction unmatched. The CDR3 DNA reads as TGTGCCAGCAGCCCGCGACTAGCGGAGCTCTCCTACGAGCAGTACTTC. Translation gives CASSPRLAELSYEQYF.

The rearrangement joins TRBV7-2 to TRBJ2-3, with D tentatively TRBD1 (5 bases). The CDR3 covers 15 residues. Germline V gene lookup returns CDR1 SGHTA and CDR2 FQGNSA. V shed 1 base and J shed 2 bases, with 10 bases lying between them. This CDR3 reads CASSLDRQITDTQYF. The CDR3 coding sequence is TGTGCCAGCAGCTTAGATAGACAGATCACAGATACGCAGTATTTT.

On this clone itself: The sample has other DNA sequences that encode this CDR3 too. This rearrangement joins TRBV6-5 to TRBJ2-5; 9 nucleotides align to TRBD1. Germline CDR1 and CDR2: MNHEY and SVGAGI. The CDR3 has 14 residues. The V segment lost 3 bases and the J segment 5 bases; nucleotides outside the gene matches: 4. CDR3: CASSYGQGWETQYF. The CDR3 nucleotides read TGTGCCAGCAGTTATGGACAGGGGTGGGAGACCCAGTACTTC.

In this sample, this clone turned up once. The chain is built from TRBV18 and TRBJ1-2; no reliable D call. Germline V gene data show CDR1 as KGHSH and CDR2 as LQKENI. Deletions cut 3 bases from V and 1 base from J, with 6 bases between. CDR3 size: 13 residues. The CDR3 sequence: CASSPAVNYGYTF. Here the CDR3 DNA reads TGTGCCAGCTCACCGGCGGTTAACTATGGCTACACCTTC.

This chain links TRBV5-1 with TRBJ1-1; D unclear. V lost 0 bases, J lost 5 bases, and 11 bases lay in between. Germline-derived CDR1 and CDR2 are SGHRS and YFSETQ. The CDR3 contains 14 residues. CDR3 bases: TGCGCCAGCAGCTTGGAAACTGCGGGGACTGAAGCTTTCTTT. Its translation is CASSLETAGTEAFF.

This clone has only one observation. The chain carries TRBV2 and TRBJ2-3, with 8 bases matching TRBD2. V lost 0 bases and J lost 3; bases outside the gene matches: 8. The CDR3 spans 17 residues. Germline CDR1 SNHLY, CDR2 FYNNEI. CDR3 sequence: CASSEAATSALTDTQYF. CDR3 coding DNA: TGTGCCAGCAGTGAAGCGGCGACTAGCGCTTTAACAGATACGCAGTATTTT.

The chain joins TRBV18 to TRBJ2-7, with a tentative D call TRBD1 (6 bases). The CDR3 is 15 residues long. Trimming shortened V by 1 base and J by 4 bases, and 14 bases separated the two germline ends. CDR1 and CDR2 from the germline V gene are KGHSH and LQKENI. As DNA, the CDR3 is TGTGCCAGCTCACCACGCACAGGGCGGATTTACGAGCAGTACTTC. Amino acid sequence: CASSPRTGRIYEQYF. Full variable domain (outside the CDR3, taken from reference TRBV18 and TRBJ2-7): NAGVMQNPRHLVRRRGQEARLRCSPMKGHSHVYWYRQLPEEGLKFMVYLQKENIIDESGMPKERFSAEFPKEGPSILRIQQVVRGDSAAYFCASSPRTGRIYEQYFGPGTRLTVT.

The V call is TRBV1, the J call TRBJ2-3; the table's D call TRBD2 went unverified against the DNA. TRBV1 is tagged as a pseudogene. This CDR3 has 14 residues. CDR3 nucleotides: TGCACCAGTCGGACTAGCGGGAGCACAGATACGCAGTATTTT. This translates into CTSRTSGSTDTQYF.

The V gene is TRBV2, the J gene TRBJ2-2; no clear D. The V end was cut by 8 bases, the J end by 2 bases, with 12 bases between. The CDR3 covers 14 residues. Germline V lookup: CDR1 SNHLY, CDR2 FYNNEI. CDR3 nucleotide sequence: TGTGCCAGCCAGGTCCTCTCTAACACCGGGGAGCTGTTTTTT. It codes for CASQVLSNTGELFF.

This clone was picked up one time. The chain has TRBV18 and TRBJ2-3; D gene uncertain. CDR3 size: 13 residues. CDR1 is KGHSH, CDR2 LQKENI, per germline. Trimming cost V 6 bases and J 2 bases, with 9 bases left between them. In DNA form, the CDR3 reads TGTGCCAGCTCGCCCCGACTCACAGATACGCAGTATTTT. Translating gives CASSPRLTDTQYF.

The gene calls are TRBV28 and TRBJ1-3; 8 nucleotides line up with TRBD1. Losses at the gene ends were 8 bases for V and 5 bases for J; bases not matched to a gene: 14. Germline V gene sequence: CDR1 MDHEN, CDR2 SYDVKM. The CDR3 is 16 amino acids. The CDR3 DNA follows: TGTGCCAGCTACTCGCCCGGGACAGGTGACCGAAACACCATATATTTT. Amino acids: CASYSPGTGDRNTIYF. The full variable domain, rest sourced from reference TRBV28 and TRBJ1-3, is DVKVTQSSRYLVKRTGEKVFLECVQDMDHENMFWYRQDPGLGLRLIYFSYDVKMKEKGDIPEGYSVSREKKERFSLILESASTNQTSMYLCASYSPGTGDRNTIYFGEGSWLTVV.

The chain combines TRBV28 with TRBJ1-1; D not resolved. V was clipped by 2 bases and J by 5 bases, with 12 bases between them. This CDR3 is 14 amino acids long. Germline V gene sequence: CDR1 MDHEN, CDR2 SYDVKM. The DNA for the CDR3 is TGTGCCAGCAGTTTAGAAGTCGTTAGAACTGAAGCTTTCTTT. Translating gives CASSLEVVRTEAFF.

This rearrangement joins TRBV14 to TRBJ1-4; D call uncertain. CDR3 length equals 15 residues. The germline V and J ends were trimmed by 0 bases and 8 bases, with 13 bases remaining between them. Looked up from germline, CDR1 is SGHDN and CDR2 is FVKESK. The CDR3 DNA is TGTGCCAGCAGCCAAGATGCGGTGAAAGGAGAAAAACTGTTTTTT. Protein: CASSQDAVKGEKLFF.

V and J are TRBV5-4 and TRBJ2-1; tentative D call: TRBD1 (6 bases). V was cut by 0 bases and J by 3 bases, with 10 bases left in between. Per germline, CDR1 SGHNT and CDR2 YYREEE (reference sequence). The CDR3 extends over 15 amino acids. The DNA of the CDR3 is TGTGCCAGCAGCTTGGAGGGGGAGAGCTACAATGAGCAGTTCTTC. It translates to CASSLEGESYNEQFF.

The chain combines TRBV21-1 with TRBJ2-1; the table's D call, TRBD2, has no DNA check behind it. TRBV21-1 is deemed a pseudogene. The CDR3 is 16 residues long. CDR3 loop: CASSKVEGGPYNEQFF. Here the CDR3 DNA reads TGTGCCAGCAGCAAAGTGGAGGGAGGGCCCTACAATGAGCAGTTCTTC.

The chain is built from TRBV28 and TRBJ2-7; 7 bases line up with TRBD1. Looked up from germline, CDR1 is MDHEN and CDR2 is SYDVKM. The CDR3 runs 14 residues. After removal of 8 bases from V and 3 bases from J, the junction contained 10 bases not matched to a gene. CDR3 coding DNA: TGTGCCAGCTACAGGGGCCGACCCTTCTACGAGCAGTACTTC. The encoded protein is CASYRGRPFYEQYF. The full variable domain, with the rest looked up from reference TRBV28 and TRBJ2-7, is DVKVTQSSRYLVKRTGEKVFLECVQDMDHENMFWYRQDPGLGLRLIYFSYDVKMKEKGDIPEGYSVSREKKERFSLILESASTNQTSMYLCASYRGRPFYEQYFGPGTRLTVT.

Only a few counts were recorded for this clone. V and J are TRBV28 and TRBJ1-2; perhaps TRBD1 as D (6 bases). Between the trimmed V and J ends, which lost 3 bases and 5 bases, there was a span of 10 bases. CDR3 size: 13 residues. The V gene's germline CDR1 is MDHEN and CDR2 SYDVKM. The CDR3 reads CASSFGQGYGYTF. The CDR3 DNA reads as TGTGCCAGCAGTTTTGGGCAGGGGTATGGCTACACCTTC.

This chain joins TRBV5-6 and TRBJ2-2, with a possible D match to TRBD1 (5 bases). Germline loops: CDR1 SGHDT, CDR2 YYEEEE. V lost 4 bases to trimming and J lost 6 bases, with 7 bases between them. CDR3 length: 12 amino acids. In DNA, the CDR3 is TGTGCCAGCAGCGCAGGGTCCGGGGAGCTGTTTTTT. This sequence encodes CASSAGSGELFF.

In this sample, this clone turned up once. This rearrangement joins TRBV6-5 to TRBJ2-6; no reliable D call. V was trimmed by 0 bases and J by 2 bases, leaving 8 bases between them. Germline CDR1 reads MNHEY; CDR2 reads SVGAGI. The CDR3 is 16 amino acids. CDR3 bases: TGTGCCAGCAGTTACTCGATTACGGCTGGGGCCAACGTCCTGACTTTC. It is translated as CASSYSITAGANVLTF.

The rearrangement uses TRBV28 and TRBJ2-1; a weak D match, TRBD2 (6 bases). The CDR3 has 15 residues. Germline CDR1 MDHEN, CDR2 SYDVKM. The ends were cut back, 5 bases at V and 6 bases at J, with 17 bases in the middle. The CDR3 region is CASSGARGLPNEQFF. The DNA for the CDR3 is TGTGCCAGCAGTGGGGCCCGGGGACTTCCCAATGAGCAGTTCTTC.